A selection of T cell receptor beta chains follows, all from one sample in a study of T cell responses to AZD1222 COVID-19 vaccine. Produced via immunoSEQ multiplex PCR; TCRdb's table is partial and in-frame only. The sample comprises 120,000 to 150,000 clones, 75% to 90% of which are singletons, and around 5% rests with the top ten. The sequencing here drew on peripheral blood, taken on day 0 of AZD1222 vaccination. The source is an adult in good health. CDR3s include the opening cysteine and the closing phenylalanine or tryptophan. A D gene is named only where the DNA matches it firmly. Not all rows give a size; the values are once, few, many and, for expanded clones, a class.

D: .; V: TRBV5-4; size: .; J: TRBJ1-2; DNA: TGTGCCAGCAGCCCTAGGACCGCTATCTATGGCTACACCTTC; CDR3: CASSPRTAIYGYTF
D: .; V: TRBV12-3/TRBV12-4; size: .; J: TRBJ1-5; DNA: TGTGCCAGCAGTTCGGCCGCCAATCAGCCCCAGCATTTT; CDR3: CASSSAANQPQHF
D: .; V: TRBV5-6; size: .; J: TRBJ1-3; DNA: TGTGCCAGCAGCTTGGCCTCTGGAAACACCATATATTTT; CDR3: CASSLASGNTIYF
D: TRBD1; V: TRBV6-5; size: .; J: TRBJ2-1; DNA: TGTGCCAGCAGTTACGGCGGGACAGGGGCTAATGAGCAGTTCTTC; CDR3: CASSYGGTGANEQFF
D: .; V: TRBV9; size: .; J: TRBJ2-2; DNA: TGTGCCAGCAGCGTAGCCGGGAACACCGGGGAGCTGTTTTTT; CDR3: CASSVAGNTGELFF
D: TRBD1; V: TRBV27; size: .; J: TRBJ1-4; DNA: TGTGCCAGCAGTTTTGCGGGACAGGAGAATGAAAAACTGTTTTTT; CDR3: CASSFAGQENEKLFF
D: .; V: TRBV27; size: .; J: TRBJ1-4; DNA: TGTGCCAGCAAGTGGCTCCAGGGGGAAAAACTGTTTTTT; CDR3: CASKWLQGEKLFF
D: TRBD1; V: TRBV19; size: .; J: TRBJ1-2; DNA: TGTGCCAGTGAAGATCCTTATAGTCCCACCAACAGGGGCTATGGCTACACCTTC; CDR3: CASEDPYSPTNRGYGYTF
D: .; V: TRBV21-1; size: .; J: TRBJ2-3; DNA: TGTGCCAGCAGCAGCTCCCAGGGACTTATCACAGATACGCAGTATTTT; CDR3: CASSSSQGLITDTQYF
D: .; V: TRBV5-6; size: .; J: TRBJ1-1; DNA: TGTGCCAGCAGCCGGGGGGACACTGAAGCTTTCTTT; CDR3: CASSRGDTEAFF
D: .; V: TRBV11-3; size: .; J: TRBJ1-1; DNA: TGTGCCAGCAGCTCAGAAGGGAGGACTGAAGCTTTCTTT; CDR3: CASSSEGRTEAFF
D: .; V: TRBV10-3; size: .; J: TRBJ2-1; DNA: TGTGCCATCAGTGAAGGGGCCAATGAGCAGTTCTTC; CDR3: CAISEGANEQFF
D: .; V: TRBV11-2; size: .; J: TRBJ1-4; DNA: TGTGCCAGCAGCTTATCTGACAGGTCCTTCCCTATGCGGGAAAAACTGTTTTTT; CDR3: CASSLSDRSFPMREKLFF
D: .; V: TRBV2; size: .; J: TRBJ1-2; DNA: TGTGCCAGCATCAAGGGGGGTTCCGGGCGTGGCTACACCTTC; CDR3: CASIKGGSGRGYTF
D: .; V: TRBV11-2; size: .; J: TRBJ1-5; DNA: TGTGCCAGCAGCTTAAACAATCAGCCCCAGCATTTT; CDR3: CASSLNNQPQHF
D: .; V: TRBV7-8; size: .; J: TRBJ1-5; DNA: TGTGCCAGCAGTCCCGACAGACATCAGCCCCAGCATTTT; CDR3: CASSPDRHQPQHF
D: TRBD2; V: TRBV5-8; size: .; J: TRBJ2-3; DNA: TGTGCCAGCAGAGGGACAACTAGCGGGGTCCCTCCAAGCACAGATACGCAGTATTTT; CDR3: CASRGTTSGVPPSTDTQYF
D: .; V: TRBV2; size: .; J: TRBJ1-1; DNA: TGTGCCGCGATCAATGACAGACTTAACACTGAAGCTTTCTTT; CDR3: CAAINDRLNTEAFF
D: .; V: TRBV4-1; size: .; J: TRBJ2-1; DNA: TGCGCCAGCAGCCAAGATAAACTCTCCTACAATGAGCAGTTCTTC; CDR3: CASSQDKLSYNEQFF
D: TRBD2; V: TRBV25-1; size: once; J: TRBJ2-1; DNA: TGTGCCAGCAGTTCGGGGACTAGCGGTCTGAGCTCCTACAATGAGCAGTTCTTC; CDR3: CASSSGTSGLSSYNEQFF
D: .; V: TRBV12-5; size: .; J: TRBJ1-3; DNA: TGTGCTAGTGGTTTGGTGAATACGGGGGGAACTGGAAACACCATATATTTT; CDR3: CASGLVNTGGTGNTIYF
D: .; V: TRBV29-1; size: once; J: TRBJ1-1; DNA: TGCAGCGTTGAAGATCGGGGGAGGCTGATTAACACTGAAGCTTTCTTT; CDR3: CSVEDRGRLINTEAFF
D: TRBD1; V: TRBV18; size: .; J: TRBJ1-1; DNA: TGTGCCAGCTCCCCGGGACAGAGGAACACTGAAGCTTTCTTT; CDR3: CASSPGQRNTEAFF
D: .; V: TRBV4-2; size: .; J: TRBJ2-3; DNA: TGTGCCAGCAGCCAAGAACGGGGGGCTTGGACAGATACGCAGTATTTT; CDR3: CASSQERGAWTDTQYF
D: .; V: TRBV28; size: .; J: TRBJ2-1; DNA: TGTGCCAGCAGTTTTTCTCCCAGGGTGTTCTTC; CDR3: CASSFSPRVFF
D: .; V: TRBV6-5; size: .; J: TRBJ2-3; DNA: TGTGCCAGCAGTTACTCGAAGGGGCCCCAGGCAGATACGCAGTATTTT; CDR3: CASSYSKGPQADTQYF
D: .; V: TRBV7-9; size: .; J: TRBJ1-2; DNA: TGTGCCAGCAGACCAGCGACCGAAGGCTACACCTTC; CDR3: CASRPATEGYTF
D: .; V: TRBV25-1; size: .; J: TRBJ2-3; DNA: TGTGCCAGCAGTGAAGGGTCCCACCCAGATACGCAGTATTTT; CDR3: CASSEGSHPDTQYF
D: TRBD1; V: TRBV11-2; size: .; J: TRBJ1-2; DNA: TGTGCCAGCAGAGGACAGGGGGGCAACTATGGCTACACCTTC; CDR3: CASRGQGGNYGYTF
D: .; V: TRBV2; size: .; J: TRBJ1-3; DNA: TGTGCCAGCAGTGAAACCCGGAGGATACCGAGCTCTGGAAACACCATATATTTT; CDR3: CASSETRRIPSSGNTIYF
D: .; V: TRBV5-1; size: .; J: TRBJ2-4; DNA: TGCGCCAGCAGCACAGGAGGGTCTTTAGCCAAAAACATTCAGTACTTC; CDR3: CASSTGGSLAKNIQYF
D: TRBD1; V: TRBV5-1; size: .; J: TRBJ1-6; DNA: TGCGCCAGCGCTCCCGGGACAGTCAGCTCCTATAATTCACCCCTCCACTTT; CDR3: CASAPGTVSSYNSPLHF
D: .; V: TRBV28; size: .; J: TRBJ1-5; DNA: TGTGCGGTCAATCAGCCCCAGCATTTT; CDR3: CAVNQPQHF
D: .; V: TRBV6-7; size: .; J: TRBJ1-2; DNA: TGTGCCAGCAGCCCCGGGGACTATGGCTACACCTTC; CDR3: CASSPGDYGYTF
D: .; V: TRBV5-1; size: .; J: TRBJ1-1; DNA: TGCGCCAGCAGCTTAACAGGGCCTGAAGCTTTCTTT; CDR3: CASSLTGPEAFF
D: .; V: TRBV25-1; size: .; J: TRBJ1-5; DNA: TGTGCCAGCAGTGAATCAGGGTACAGGGTAGCCCAGCATTTT; CDR3: CASSESGYRVAQHF
D: .; V: TRBV7-9; size: once; J: TRBJ1-1; DNA: TGTGCCAGCAGCTTTAGGGGGGCAGAAAACACTGAAGCTTTCTTT; CDR3: CASSFRGAENTEAFF
D: .; V: TRBV27; size: once; J: TRBJ2-7; DNA: TGTGCCAGCAGTTCTTCCGGGACACTCTCCTACGAGCAGTACTTC; CDR3: CASSSSGTLSYEQYF
D: .; V: TRBV19; size: once; J: TRBJ1-1; DNA: TGTGCCAGTAACCCTGGAGGGAACACTGAAGCTTTCTTT; CDR3: CASNPGGNTEAFF
D: .; V: TRBV11-3; size: .; J: TRBJ1-1; DNA: TGTGCCAGCAGCTTGGAGGTCAACACTGAAGCTTTCTTT; CDR3: CASSLEVNTEAFF